This is a list of T cell receptor beta chains from one sample in a study of blood T cell repertoires in COVID-19. Assay used: immunoSEQ multiplex PCR; TCRdb lists only in-frame clones, some missing. The table lists a few hundred thousand clones, approximately 83% of them singletons, with more than 2% in the top ten. Source material: PBMCs or T cells enriched from blood (not recorded which). These TCRs come from a young man who had recovered from COVID-19. The CDR3 runs from the conserved cysteine through the conserved F or W. D genes are given only for firm matches. Part of the rows lack a size; the others show once, few, many or a class for expanded clones.

TGTGCCAGCAGACCCGGGACAGGGGGCCGCGAGCAGTACTTC	CASRPGTGGREQYF	TRBV5-6	TRBJ2-7	TRBD1	.
TGTGCCAGCAGTCCCCTCCATCACCGGGACAGGGGTTATGGCTACACCTTC	CASSPLHHRDRGYGYTF	TRBV27	TRBJ1-2	TRBD1	.
TGTGCCAGCAGTTACTTCGAGTCCTACGAGCAGTACTTC	CASSYFESYEQYF	TRBV6-2/TRBV6-3	TRBJ2-7	.	once
TGTGCCAGCAGTTACTTCCCGGCCGGGGTTACGCAGTATTTT	CASSYFPAGVTQYF	TRBV6-6	TRBJ2-3	.	once
TGTGCCAGTAGAGGGACAGGACACTCCTATAATTCACCCCTCCACTTT	CASRGTGHSYNSPLHF	TRBV19	TRBJ1-6	TRBD1	.
TGTGCCAGTAGTATAACAGGGGGCAATCAGCCCCAGCATTTT	CASSITGGNQPQHF	TRBV19	TRBJ1-5	TRBD1	.
TGTGCCAGCAGCCCCTTGGTCAGTCAGCCCCAGCATTTT	CASSPLVSQPQHF	TRBV12-3/TRBV12-4	TRBJ1-5	.	.
TGTGCCAGTAGTAGAAACGGCGGGGGCGGACAGCCCCAGCATTTT	CASSRNGGGGQPQHF	TRBV19	TRBJ1-5	.	.
TGTGCCAGCAGCGTAGCGGGGGAGACCTACAATGAGCAGTTCTTC	CASSVAGETYNEQFF	TRBV9	TRBJ2-1	.	.
TGTGCCAGCAGTGACTCTGGTCTCCCAGGGGATGGCTACACCTTC	CASSDSGLPGDGYTF	TRBV6-4	TRBJ1-2	.	.
TGTGCCAGCGGAGCTAGCGGGGGTCGCACAGATACGCAGTATTTT	CASGASGGRTDTQYF	TRBV9	TRBJ2-3	TRBD2	.
TGTGCCAGCAGCTCACCAGGGTCTAATGAAAAACTGTTTTTT	CASSSPGSNEKLFF	TRBV7-9	TRBJ1-4	.	.
TGTGCCAGCAGCGCTCGGGACAGCTGGGGCTACACCTTC	CASSARDSWGYTF	TRBV9	TRBJ1-2	TRBD1	.
TGTGCCAGCAGCGGGGTAAGGGATCGAGGGAATTCACCCCTCCACTTT	CASSGVRDRGNSPLHF	TRBV25-1	TRBJ1-6	.	.
TGTGCCAGTAGTACGAGCGGGGGTTATGAGACCCAGTACTTC	CASSTSGGYETQYF	TRBV19	TRBJ2-5	TRBD2	.
TGCGCCAGCAGTCCAATTGTCGCGGAGACCCAGTACTTC	CASSPIVAETQYF	TRBV4-1	TRBJ2-5	.	.
TGCGCCAGCAGCTCTCAGGGGACAGGGGAAGCTTTCTTT	CASSSQGTGEAFF	TRBV5-1	TRBJ1-1	TRBD1	.
TGCGCCAGCAGCCATGGGGCACAGGGGACGCTTGGCTACGAGCAGTACTTC	CASSHGAQGTLGYEQYF	TRBV4-1	TRBJ2-7	TRBD1	few
TGCGCCAGCAGCTTGCGAGGAAACACTGAAGCTTTCTTT	CASSLRGNTEAFF	TRBV5-1	TRBJ1-1	.	.
TGCGCCAGCAGGCCAGCGGGGGGGCCGGGGAATACGCAGTATTTT	CASRPAGGPGNTQYF	TRBV5-1	TRBJ2-3	TRBD2	.
TGTGCCAGCGGGGCGGGACTAGCGGCCAATGAGCAGTTCTTC	CASGAGLAANEQFF	TRBV6-5	TRBJ2-1	TRBD2	.
TGTGCCAGCAGACAGGGGACCACCGGGGAGCTGTTTTTT	CASRQGTTGELFF	TRBV11-3	TRBJ2-2	TRBD1	.
TGTGCCAGCAGCTTAGACAGGGGACCTTACGAGCAGTACTTC	CASSLDRGPYEQYF	TRBV7-6	TRBJ2-7	TRBD1	.
TGCGCCAGCAGCTTGGGATTGGCGGGGGTTTTCACAGATACGCAGTATTTT	CASSLGLAGVFTDTQYF	TRBV5-1	TRBJ2-3	TRBD2	.
TGTGCCAGCATCCTGCGTGGTAGCGGATACAATGAGCAGTTCTTC	CASILRGSGYNEQFF	TRBV27	TRBJ2-1	.	.
TGTGCCAGCAGCTTAACGAGAGCTTTCTTT	CASSLTRAFF	TRBV7-2	TRBJ1-1	.	.
TGTGCCAGCAGCTTCCGGGGGGATACCGGGGAGCTGTTTTTT	CASSFRGDTGELFF	TRBV7-3	TRBJ2-2	TRBD2	.
TGTGCCAGCAGCTCCTATAGAGCGGGGGGGCGAGAGACCCAGTACTTC	CASSSYRAGGRETQYF	TRBV7-8	TRBJ2-5	TRBD2	.
TGTGCCAGCAGCGTCGATGGACAGCCCGATCAGCCCCAGCATTTT	CASSVDGQPDQPQHF	TRBV9	TRBJ1-5	.	.
TGTGCCAGCAGCGCGGACAGAGCTACTGCTAACTATGGCTACACCTTC	CASSADRATANYGYTF	TRBV2	TRBJ1-2	.	.
TGTGCCAGCAGTGCAGGGTATGGCGCTGAAGCTTTCTTT	CASSAGYGAEAFF	TRBV2	TRBJ1-1	.	once
TGTGCCAGCAGTCTAGGTTCCTACGAGCAGTACTTC	CASSLGSYEQYF	TRBV25-1	TRBJ2-7	.	.
TGTGCCAGCAGACTAGCGGGGGGAGGGCAAGAGACCCAGTACTTC	CASRLAGGGQETQYF	TRBV7-8	TRBJ2-5	TRBD2	.
TGTGCCAGCAGCCAACGAGGCGACACTGAAGCTTTCTTT	CASSQRGDTEAFF	TRBV7-3	TRBJ1-1	.	once
TGTGCCAGCAGCCAAGACCCTTTCGGGGAGCTGTTTTTT	CASSQDPFGELFF	TRBV4-2	TRBJ2-2	.	.
TGTGCCAGCAGCGTAACGGGACTAGCGGGCCAAGAGACCCAGTACTTC	CASSVTGLAGQETQYF	TRBV9	TRBJ2-5	TRBD2	.
TGTGCCAGCAGCCCGGGTCAGGGATACGAGCAGTACTTC	CASSPGQGYEQYF	TRBV11-2	TRBJ2-7	.	.
TGTGCCAGCAGCCTCACCACAAGGACAGGGGAGCAGTACTTC	CASSLTTRTGEQYF	TRBV7-2	TRBJ2-7	TRBD1	.
TGTGCCAGTAGTATAGGGCACATCTATGGCTACACCTTC	CASSIGHIYGYTF	TRBV19	TRBJ1-2	.	.
TGTGCCAGCAGTGCCCGAGTACCCACAGATACGCAGTATTTT	CASSARVPTDTQYF	TRBV2	TRBJ2-3	.	.
TGCAGTGCTAGTACCGGGACTAGCGGATACAATGAGCAGTTCTTC	CSASTGTSGYNEQFF	TRBV20-1	TRBJ2-1	TRBD2	.
TGTGCCAGCAGTCACAGGGGACAAATAAATGAAAAACTGTTTTTT	CASSHRGQINEKLFF	TRBV6-5	TRBJ1-4	TRBD1	.
TGTGCCAGCAGTGAAGGGGGCAGGGCTAACAATGAGCAGTTCTTC	CASSEGGRANNEQFF	TRBV6-1	TRBJ2-1	.	.
TGTGCCAGCAGTGAATCGGGGAGCTATGGCTACACCTTC	CASSESGSYGYTF	TRBV25-1	TRBJ1-2	.	once
TGTGCCAGCAGTCAGGGTTTTGGAAACACCATATATTTT	CASSQGFGNTIYF	TRBV5-6	TRBJ1-3	.	few
TGTGCCACCTCCCCCGACAGGGGGGGGAATGGCTACACCTTC	CATSPDRGGNGYTF	TRBV19	TRBJ1-2	TRBD1	.
TGCGCCAGCAGCTTAGGACAGGGTAACTATGGCTACACCTTC	CASSLGQGNYGYTF	TRBV5-1	TRBJ1-2	TRBD1	.
TGTGCCAGCAGGCCGGGAACCTATGGCTACACCTTC	CASRPGTYGYTF	TRBV12-3/TRBV12-4	TRBJ1-2	.	.
TGTGCCAGCAGTGGGAACAGGGGGGGGCATCAGCCCCAGCATTTT	CASSGNRGGHQPQHF	TRBV25-1	TRBJ1-5	TRBD1	once
TGTGCCAGCAGTTACCGTAGGGGCGAGGATACGCAGTATTTT	CASSYRRGEDTQYF	TRBV6-5	TRBJ2-3	.	.
TGTGCCAGCAGCCTGCCCCCAGGGTACTATGGCTACACCTTC	CASSLPPGYYGYTF	TRBV7-3	TRBJ1-2	.	.
TGTGCCAGCAGCCCGACTAATGAAAAACTGTTTTTT	CASSPTNEKLFF	TRBV11-2	TRBJ1-4	.	.
TGCAGCGTTGAAGATCGGGCAGGGGTGGCTGAAGCTTTCTTT	CSVEDRAGVAEAFF	TRBV29-1	TRBJ1-1	.	.